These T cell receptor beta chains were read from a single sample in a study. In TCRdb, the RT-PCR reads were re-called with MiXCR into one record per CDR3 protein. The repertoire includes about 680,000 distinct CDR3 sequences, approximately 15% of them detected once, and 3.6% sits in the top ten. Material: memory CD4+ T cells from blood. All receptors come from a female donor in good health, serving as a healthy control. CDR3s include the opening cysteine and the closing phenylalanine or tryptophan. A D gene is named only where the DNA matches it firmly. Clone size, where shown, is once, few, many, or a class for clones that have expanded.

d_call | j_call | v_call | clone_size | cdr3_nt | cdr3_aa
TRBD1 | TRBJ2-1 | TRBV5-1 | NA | TGCGCCAGCAGCTTGGAAGGGACAGTGCACTACATTGAGCAGTTCTTC | CASSLEGTVHYIEQFF
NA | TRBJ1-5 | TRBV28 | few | TGTGCCAGCAGTGTTGTGACAGCTGATCAGCCCCAGCATTTT | CASSVVTADQPQHF
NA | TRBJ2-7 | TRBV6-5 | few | TGTGCCAGCAGTTACTCGGGCGGGACCTACGAGCAGTACTTC | CASSYSGGTYEQYF
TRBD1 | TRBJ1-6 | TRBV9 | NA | TGTGCCAGCAGCGCCTCAGACAGGGGGTCCCTCCACTTT | CASSASDRGSLHF
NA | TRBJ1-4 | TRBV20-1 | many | TGCAGTGCCCAACGGGGGTGGGGTGAAAAACTGTTTTTT | CSAQRGWGEKLFF
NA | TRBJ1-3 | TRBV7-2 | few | TGTGCCAGCAGCTTAAAGGGAAAACTCTCTGGAAACACCATATATTTT | CASSLKGKLSGNTIYF
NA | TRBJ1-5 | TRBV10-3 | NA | TGTGCCATCAGTGAAGGTATTAGCAATCAGCCCCAGCATTTT | CAISEGISNQPQHF
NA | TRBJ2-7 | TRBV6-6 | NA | TGTGCCAGCGGACCGTACGGGGGAATCGGCGAGCAGTACTTC | CASGPYGGIGEQYF
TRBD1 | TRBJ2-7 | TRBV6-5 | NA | TGTGCCAGCAGTTACTTGGACAGGGGCTACGAGCAGTACTTC | CASSYLDRGYEQYF
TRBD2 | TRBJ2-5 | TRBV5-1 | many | TGCGCCAGCAGCTCGCCGCTAGCGGGAGGGGAGACCCAGTACTTC | CASSSPLAGGETQYF
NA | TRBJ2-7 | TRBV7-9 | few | TGTGCCAGCAGCCGATCGGGGGGCGACGAGCAGTACTTC | CASSRSGGDEQYF
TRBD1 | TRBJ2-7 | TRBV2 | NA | TGTGCCAGCAGTGAAGCGGGACAGGCTTCCTACGAGCAGTACTTC | CASSEAGQASYEQYF
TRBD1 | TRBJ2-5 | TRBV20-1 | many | TGCAGTGCTCCGGACAGGGTGTTAGAAGAGACCCAGTACTTC | CSAPDRVLEETQYF
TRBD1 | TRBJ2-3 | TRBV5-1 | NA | TGCGCCAGCAGCTCTGGACAGGGGGCCCCAGATACGCAGTATTTT | CASSSGQGAPDTQYF
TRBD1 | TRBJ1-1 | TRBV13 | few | TGTGCCAGCAGCTGGACAGGGATGAACACTGAAGCTTTCTTT | CASSWTGMNTEAFF
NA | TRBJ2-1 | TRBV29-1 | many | TGCAGCGTTGGGCACCTTAATGAGCAGTTCTTC | CSVGHLNEQFF
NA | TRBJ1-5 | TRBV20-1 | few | TGCAGTGCTACTACTTGGGGCAATCAGCCCCAGCATTTT | CSATTWGNQPQHF
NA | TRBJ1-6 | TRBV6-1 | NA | TGTGCCAGCAGTGAACAGAGTGGGACGGTGGGTTCACCCCTCCACTTT | CASSEQSGTVGSPLHF
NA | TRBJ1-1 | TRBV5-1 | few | TGCGCCAGCAGCTTGGCGACCACGAACACTGAAGCTTTCTTT | CASSLATTNTEAFF
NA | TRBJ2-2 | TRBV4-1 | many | TGCGCCAGCAGCCTCTTGGCGGGCGGGGTCGTCGGGGAGCTGTTTTTT | CASSLLAGGVVGELFF
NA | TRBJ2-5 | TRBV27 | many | TGTGCCAGCAGCCATATTCCCCCGGGACTGCGCGAGGAGACCCAGTACTTC | CASSHIPPGLREETQYF
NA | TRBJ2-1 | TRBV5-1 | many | TGCGCCAGCAGCACCGCCCAGGGATCGGATGAGCAGTTCTTC | CASSTAQGSDEQFF
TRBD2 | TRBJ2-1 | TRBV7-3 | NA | TGTGCCAGCAGCTGGGGACTAGCGGCCGTCAATGAGCAGTTCTTC | CASSWGLAAVNEQFF
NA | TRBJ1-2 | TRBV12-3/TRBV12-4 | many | TGTGCCAGCAGCCGTGGGTTAAACTATGGCTACACCTTC | CASSRGLNYGYTF
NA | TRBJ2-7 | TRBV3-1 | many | TGTGCCAGCAGACAGGGACTTGACTACGAGCAGTACTTC | CASRQGLDYEQYF
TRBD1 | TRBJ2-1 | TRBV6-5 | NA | TGTGCCAGCAGTCGACCGGGACAGGGGACCTACAATGAGCAGTTCTTC | CASSRPGQGTYNEQFF
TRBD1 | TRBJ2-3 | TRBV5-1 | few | TGCGCCAGCAGCCAGGGGGCTGAGGATACGCAGTATTTT | CASSQGAEDTQYF
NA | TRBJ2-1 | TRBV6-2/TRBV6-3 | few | TGTGCCAGCAGTTACGCGGCCCACCAGGGGAATGAGCAGTTCTTC | CASSYAAHQGNEQFF
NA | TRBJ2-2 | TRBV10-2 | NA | TGCGCCAGCAGTGATGGACTTTCGAACACCGGGGAGCTGTTTTTT | CASSDGLSNTGELFF
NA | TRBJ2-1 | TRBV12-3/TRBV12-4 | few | TGTGCCAGCACTACCGGTAACTATGAGCAGTTCTTC | CASTTGNYEQFF
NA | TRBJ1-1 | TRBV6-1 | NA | TGTGCCAGCAAGCTCGGACAAATTGGTGGTGAAGCTTTCTTT | CASKLGQIGGEAFF
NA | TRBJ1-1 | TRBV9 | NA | TGTGCCAGCAGCTTTCCCACGGGGAGCGAAATTCTGTCTGAAGCTTTCTTT | CASSFPTGSEILSEAFF
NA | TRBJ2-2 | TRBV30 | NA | TGTGCCTGGAGTGCAATCCAGGCGAACACCGGGGAGCTGTTTTTT | CAWSAIQANTGELFF
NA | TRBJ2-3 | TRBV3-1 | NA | TGTGCCAGCAGCCAATACGTAGGAGCGGGCACAGATACGCAGTATTTT | CASSQYVGAGTDTQYF
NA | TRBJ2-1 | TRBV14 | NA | TGTGCCAGCAGCCAAGATACGTGGAGCGGGTCCCATGAGCAGTTCTTC | CASSQDTWSGSHEQFF
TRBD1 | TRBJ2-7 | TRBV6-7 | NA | TGTGCCAGCAGTTACCTTTTGGGACAGGGGGACTCATCCGACTACGAGCAGTACTTC | CASSYLLGQGDSSDYEQYF
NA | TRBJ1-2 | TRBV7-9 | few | TGTGCCAGCAGCGAAAGTGGGGTCTGGGGGGGAGGAGGCTACACCTTC | CASSESGVWGGGGYTF
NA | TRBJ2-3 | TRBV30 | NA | TGTGCCTGGAGGCGGGGGCTCAGCACAGATACGCAGTATTTT | CAWRRGLSTDTQYF
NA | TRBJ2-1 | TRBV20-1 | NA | TGCAGTGCTAGAGATAACAGGGTTGAGCAGTTCTTC | CSARDNRVEQFF
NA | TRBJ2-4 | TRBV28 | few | TGTGCCAGCAGCAGGACAGAGTACTTC | CASSRTEYF
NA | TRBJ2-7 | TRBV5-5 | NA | TGTGCCAGCAGCTTGGAATGGGGCACCAACGAGCAGTACTTC | CASSLEWGTNEQYF
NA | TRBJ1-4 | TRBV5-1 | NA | TGCGCCAACAACAAGGGAGTGTGGGAAAAACTGTTTTTT | CANNKGVWEKLFF
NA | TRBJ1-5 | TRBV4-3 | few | TGCGCCAGCAGCCAAGATATCGCGGGTCAGCCCCAGCATTTT | CASSQDIAGQPQHF